Below, 17 T cell receptor beta chains from the same sample are listed, as sequenced in a study of vaccination and CD4 T cells after COVID-19. Their antigen targets remain unknown. Treatment in this sample: roughly 10-day PBMC culture with coronavirus spike peptide pools or control peptides (ViraFEST assay). Researchers used the Oncomine TCR Beta short-read assay to sequence DNA from cultured CD4+ T cells. MiXCR was run by TCRdb on the PCR reads, yielding one entry per CDR3 protein. The table lists 9,000 to 15,000 distinct CDR3 sequences, less than 80% of them singletons. Material: CD4+ T cells from blood, cultured in vitro. These TCRs come from a human donor who had recovered from COVID-19.

V and J are TRBV20-1 and TRBJ1-1; possible D gene TRBD1, 6 bases. The CDR3 sequence is 13 residues long. The ends were cut back, 0 bases at V and 8 bases at J, with 13 bases in the middle. From germline, CDR1 is DFQATT and CDR2 SNEGSKA (reference sequence). CDR3: CSARDQWTDEAFF. The CDR3, as DNA: TGCAGTGCTAGAGATCAGTGGACAGACGAAGCTTTCTTT.

The chain links TRBV11-2 to TRBJ2-5; 7 nucleotides line up with TRBD1. Germline CDR1 is SGHAT and CDR2 is FQNNGV. Trimming at V came to 5 bases and at J to 4 bases, leaving 7 bases not matched to a gene. The CDR3 is 14 amino acids. The CDR3 region has the DNA TGTGCCAGCAGCCCTAGGGCAGGGGGAGAGACCCAGTACTTC. This translates into CASSPRAGGETQYF. The full variable domain, with the rest looked up from reference TRBV11-2 and TRBJ2-5, is EAGVAQSPRYKIIEKRQSVAFWCNPISGHATLYWYQQILGQGPKLLIQFQNNGVVDDSQLPKDRFSAERLKGVDSTLKIQPAKLEDSAVYLCASSPRAGGETQYFGPGTRLLVL.

This chain connects TRBV6-1 to TRBJ2-5; 11 bases align to TRBD2. CDR3 length: 18 amino acids. The ends lost 0 bases at V and 5 bases at J; junction bases unmatched: 11. Germline V CDR1 and CDR2: MNHNS, SASEGT. The CDR3 spells CASSEALGTSGSGETQYF. DNA of the CDR3: TGTGCCAGCAGTGAAGCGCTGGGAACTAGCGGGAGTGGGGAGACCCAGTACTTC.

The chain employs TRBV27 and TRBJ1-2; D unclear. Germline V lookup: CDR1 MNHEY, CDR2 SMNVEV (reference sequence). The germline V and J ends were trimmed by 1 base and 4 bases, with 10 bases remaining between them. This CDR3 comprises 14 residues. The CDR3 protein is CASSLLPASYGYTF. Here the CDR3 DNA reads TGTGCCAGCAGTTTATTACCAGCGTCCTATGGCTACACCTTC.

This clonotype has just a few counts. The chain uses TRBV27 and TRBJ1-2, with D possibly TRBD1 on 5 matching bases. CDR1 MNHEY and CDR2 SMNVEV come from the germline V gene (reference sequence). Trimming shortened V by 2 bases and J by 4 bases, and 17 bases separated the two germline ends. This CDR3 has 16 amino acids. CDR3 nucleotides: TGTGCCAGCAGTTTAAAGGCAGGGATTGGCCCCTATGGCTACACCTTC. It specifies CASSLKAGIGPYGYTF.

This chain links TRBV24-1 with TRBJ2-2; no definite D call. CDR1 is KGHDR, CDR2 SFDVKD, per germline. This CDR3 comprises 15 residues. V shed 4 bases and J shed 4 bases, with 12 bases lying between them. The CDR3 sequence: CATSDLARITGELFF. The CDR3 DNA is TGTGCCACCAGTGACCTTGCTCGGATCACCGGGGAGCTGTTTTTT.

The chain links TRBV6-1 to TRBJ2-3; D is possibly TRBD1 or TRBD2 (5 bases each). The germline V and J ends were trimmed by 4 bases and 6 bases, with 14 bases remaining between them. The CDR3 runs 14 residues. CDR1 is MNHNS and CDR2 is SASEGT in the germline V gene. CDR3 nucleotides: TGTGCCAGCAGTGTCCGGGACGGTGCCGATACGCAGTATTTT. This gives the protein CASSVRDGADTQYF.

The chain joins TRBV11-2 to TRBJ2-5; 10 bases map to TRBD1. Germline assignment: CDR1 SGHAT and CDR2 FQNNGV. CDR3 length: 13 residues. V was pared by 4 bases and J by 4 bases, with 0 bases of the junction left unmatched. The CDR3 sequence is CASSWDRGETQYF. CDR3 DNA sequence: TGTGCCAGCAGCTGGGACAGGGGAGAGACCCAGTACTTC.

The CDR3 nucleotides are TGTGCCAGCAGTGTATATGGGGGGCGAATTCAGCCCCAGCATTTT. This translates into CASSVYGGRIQPQHF. The V call is TRBV2, the J call TRBJ1-5; D is perhaps TRBD1 (6 bases). Looked up from germline, CDR1 is SNHLY and CDR2 is FYNNEI. Trimming stripped 4 bases from V and 6 bases from J, with 16 bases between. The CDR3 extends over 15 amino acids.

This clonotype was seen more than once but under ten times. The chain uses TRBV20-1 and TRBJ1-5, with D uncertain. Trimming shortened V by 7 bases and J by 0 bases, and 16 bases separated the two germline ends. The length of the CDR3 is 15 residues. Germline lookup yields CDR1 DFQATT and CDR2 SNEGSKA (reference sequence). The DNA for the CDR3 is TGCAGTGGCCTGGGTGGTTCATATAGCAATCAGCCCCAGCATTTT. Encoded protein: CSGLGGSYSNQPQHF.

This chain connects TRBV6-1 to TRBJ1-5; the match to TRBD1 covers 7 bases. Germline V CDR1 and CDR2: MNHNS, SASEGT. The CDR3 is made up of 12 amino acids. The trim removed 7 bases at V and 9 bases at J, leaving 6 bases unmatched. For the CDR3, the DNA is TGTGCCAGCACGACAGGGTCTCTGCCCCAGCATTTT. Amino acid sequence: CASTTGSLPQHF.

The V gene is TRBV20-1, the J gene TRBJ1-5, with TRBD1 matching over 7 bases. Germline lookup yields CDR1 DFQATT and CDR2 SNEGSKA (reference sequence). This CDR3 comprises 16 residues. Germline trimming cut 5 bases from V and 0 bases from J; bases unmatched to any gene: 10. CDR3 sequence reads: CSAAGTAIYSNQPQHF. The CDR3, as DNA: TGCAGTGCTGCCGGGACAGCGATTTATAGCAATCAGCCCCAGCATTTT.

J is TRBJ2-7 and V is TRBV27; the match to TRBD1 covers 8 bases. This CDR3 comprises 15 residues. Germline values: CDR1 MNHEY, CDR2 SMNVEV (reference sequence). V lost 6 bases, J lost 0 bases, and 7 bases stayed unmatched. The CDR3 coding sequence is TGTGCCAGCAGATCGGGACAGGCCAGCTCCTACGAGCAGTACTTC. Its protein is CASRSGQASSYEQYF.

This clonotype was seen a single time. This rearrangement joins TRBV19 to TRBJ2-2; D perhaps matches TRBD1 (5 bases). With 9 bases removed from V and 2 bases from J, the gap between germline ends came to 10 bases. Looked up from germline, CDR1 is LNHDA and CDR2 is SQIVND (reference sequence). The CDR3 is made up of 13 amino acids. CDR3 sequence (DNA): TGTGCCAGCAGAGACAGCAACACCGGGGAGCTGTTTTTT. It is translated as CASRDSNTGELFF.

This chain links TRBV6-1 with TRBJ2-7; maybe TRBD1 (6 bases). Trimming took 7 bases from V and 6 from J, leaving 10 bases between them. CDR3 length: 11 amino acids. The germline CDR1 and CDR2 sequences are MNHNS and SASEGT. CDR3 in amino acids: CASKSGVEQYF. The CDR3 coding sequence is TGTGCCAGCAAATCAGGGGTCGAGCAGTACTTC.

This clonotype is large within its sample. The V and J genes are TRBV20-1 and TRBJ1-2; D is uncertain. CDR1 is DFQATT, CDR2 SNEGSKA, per germline (reference sequence). V was cut by 2 bases and J by 4 bases, with 11 bases left in between. The CDR3 runs to 13 residues. DNA of the CDR3: TGCAGTGCTAGATCGTGGGATTCCTATGGCTACACCTTC. It encodes CSARSWDSYGYTF.

The rearrangement links TRBV6-2 or TRBV6-3 to TRBJ2-2; TRBD2 matches 8 bases. CDR3 size: 15 residues. Germline V CDR1 and CDR2: MNHEY, SVGEGT. Trimming removed 6 bases from V and 2 bases from J; junction bases left unmatched: 5. This CDR3 reads CASRQSGGNTGELFF. In DNA form, the CDR3 reads TGTGCCAGCAGACAAAGCGGGGGAAACACCGGGGAGCTGTTTTTT.